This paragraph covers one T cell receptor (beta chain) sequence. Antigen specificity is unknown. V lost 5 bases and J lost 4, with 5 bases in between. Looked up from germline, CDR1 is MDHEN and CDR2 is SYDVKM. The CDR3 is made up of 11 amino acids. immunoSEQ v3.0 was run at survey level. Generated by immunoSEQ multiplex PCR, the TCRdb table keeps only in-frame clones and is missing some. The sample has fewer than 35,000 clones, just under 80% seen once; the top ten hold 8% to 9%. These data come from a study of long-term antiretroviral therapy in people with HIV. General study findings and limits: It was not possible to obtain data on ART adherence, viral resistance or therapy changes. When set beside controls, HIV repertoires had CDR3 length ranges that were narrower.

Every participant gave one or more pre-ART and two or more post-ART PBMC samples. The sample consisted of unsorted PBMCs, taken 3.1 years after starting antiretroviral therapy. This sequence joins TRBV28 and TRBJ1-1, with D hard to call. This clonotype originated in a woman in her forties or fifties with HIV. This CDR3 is CASSPRTEAFF. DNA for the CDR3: TGTGCCAGCAGTCCTCGCACTGAAGCTTTCTTT.